The sequence of this TCR beta chain was determined in a study of sequential checkpoint blockade in melanoma. Study-level background: First-line arms were nivolumab then ipilimumab, or the reverse, randomized 1:1.

Data came from immunoSEQ multiplex PCR; TCRdb stores just in-frame clones and leaves some out. The data hold thousands of clones, with over 40% observed a single time. V lost 5 bases and J lost 3, with 17 bases in between. CDR1 SEHNR and CDR2 FQNEAQ come from the germline V gene (reference sequence). The CDR3 extends over 15 amino acids. Described treatment: randomized to nivolumab then ipilimumab (arm A) or the reverse (arm B). Sorted cells were live CD3+CD8+, lacking CD19 and CD56, from PBMCs. The sequence came from a human patient with melanoma. Some clones in this sample may be carry-over from other donors' samples. This chain joins TRBV7-9 and TRBJ2-7; D is undetermined. The specimen was CD8+ T cells sorted from blood (inferred from file names), collected from a patient given nivolumab and ipilimumab in sequence. CDR3 in DNA: TGTGCCAGCAGCGACGTGGGCGACCAACACTACGAGCAGTACTTC. It yields the protein CASSDVGDQHYEQYF.